This TCR beta chain was sequenced for a study of blood T cell repertoires in COVID-19. The protocol was immunoSEQ multiplex PCR, while the TCRdb copy is restricted to in-frame clones and leaves out a portion. Of roughly 150,000 clones listed, approximately 91% are singletons. The CDR3 consists of 14 residues. The germline gives CDR1 SGHTA, CDR2 FQGNSA. Trimming at V came to 6 bases and at J to 8 bases, leaving 7 bases not matched to a gene. This clone was seen a single time. The gene calls are TRBV7-2 and TRBJ1-6; TRBD1 matches at 7 bases. Source material: peripheral blood. This sequence was found in a man younger than 35 with COVID-19, enrolled during active disease. The CDR3 nucleotides read TGTGCCAGCAGTCCCGACAGGGAAGATTCACCCCTCCACTTT. It translates to CASSPDREDSPLHF. The variable domain in full, with the rest retrieved from reference TRBV7-2 and TRBJ1-6, is GAGVSQSPSNKVTEKGKDVELRCDPISGHTALYWYRQSLGQGLEFLIYFQGNSAPDKSGLPSDRFSAERTGGSVSTLTIQRTQQEDSAVYLCASSPDREDSPLHFGNGTRLTVT.